The T cell receptor (beta chain) under discussion was sequenced for a study of T cell repertoires in cytomegalovirus infection. Study context: The public TCR beta signatures pointed to both CMV infection and matching HLA type.

TCRdb re-called the reads with MiXCR, one entry per CDR3 protein. The table has roughly 500,000 distinct CDR3 sequences, around 10% seen once. CDR1 and CDR2 from the germline V gene are KGHSH and LQKENI. Between the trimmed V and J ends, which lost 8 bases and 3 bases, there was a span of 11 bases. This CDR3 has 13 residues. Overall study findings and caveats: Carriers of CMV plus the relevant HLA were identified by cumulative public TCR beta family frequency. Predominance within the ex vivo response was attributable to HLA-C-restricted CMV-specific TCR beta clonotypes.

This clonotype occurred a few times. Antigen: not known. The sequenced sample consisted of PBMCs. This sequence was found in a human donor in good health (CMV status not recorded). Some clones in this sample may be carry-over from other donors' samples. V is TRBV18 and J is TRBJ1-5; D is unresolved. CDR3 nucleotide sequence: TGTGCCAGCACACAAAATGCCAATCAGCCCCAGCATTTT. This sequence encodes CASTQNANQPQHF.